These T cell receptor beta chains were read from a single sample in a study of blood T cell repertoires in COVID-19. Repertoires were generated with immunoSEQ multiplex PCR, while TCRdb's copy carries only in-frame clones and drops some. Among approximately 120,000 clones, roughly 79% were seen once, and the ten largest hold more than 9%. The sequenced material came from peripheral blood. All receptors come from a human donor in a cohort sampled during active COVID-19. Both conserved end residues are part of each CDR3. D genes are given only for firm matches.

J | D | V | CDR3
TRBJ2-1 | TRBD2 | TRBV6-4 | CASRRTSEALSSYNEQFF
TRBJ2-7 | - | TRBV13 | CASSQGGTEQYF
TRBJ1-6 | - | TRBV19 | CASSAGRGNSPLHF
TRBJ2-1 | TRBD2 | TRBV10-3 | CAISGLVGGVDEQFF
TRBJ2-1 | TRBD2 | TRBV9 | CASTGTSGSYNEQFF
TRBJ1-1 | - | TRBV6-6 | CASTSPTGEAFF
TRBJ1-6 | TRBD1 | TRBV19 | CASEPGQGNSPLHF
TRBJ2-7 | - | TRBV28 | CASVKVDASYEQYF
TRBJ2-7 | TRBD1 | TRBV6-5 | CASKNTGALYEQYF
TRBJ1-4 | TRBD1 | TRBV28 | CASSTTGTANEKLFF
TRBJ1-4 | - | TRBV3-1/TRBV3-2 | CASSRTGGALTNEKLFF
TRBJ2-3 | TRBD1 | TRBV13 | CASSARQGPDTQYF
TRBJ1-5 | - | TRBV7-2 | CASSLTWGGNQPQHF
TRBJ2-1 | TRBD1 | TRBV19 | CASSTSGTGYDEQFF
TRBJ1-1 | - | TRBV18 | CASSPRPFDQEAFF
TRBJ1-2 | - | TRBV12-5 | CASGLGDSRDYGYTF
TRBJ2-5 | TRBD1 | TRBV19 | CASSFPGQGAGETQYF
TRBJ1-1 | TRBD1 | TRBV27 | CAAPTGVPNTEAFF
TRBJ2-7 | - | TRBV28 | CASSINRQQYF
TRBJ2-4 | - | TRBV6-1 | CASSESGVGAKNIQYF
TRBJ1-2 | - | TRBV4-3 | CASSHDRRTANYGYTF
TRBJ2-1 | TRBD2 | TRBV11-2 | CASSLTGTKFYNEQFF
TRBJ1-5 | - | TRBV28 | CASSSSQPQHF
TRBJ2-1 | TRBD2 | TRBV7-9 | CASAAGVDEQFF
TRBJ1-6 | TRBD1 | TRBV3-1/TRBV3-2 | CASSPGQGVGSPLHF
TRBJ2-1 | TRBD2 | TRBV11-3 | CASSLRGSSGRAQEQFF
TRBJ2-7 | - | TRBV27 | CASSSGYEQYF
TRBJ2-2 | - | TRBV28 | CASSFSGGRTGELFF
TRBJ2-3 | - | TRBV6-2/TRBV6-3 | CASSTPLADTQYF
TRBJ2-3 | TRBD2 | TRBV9 | CASSPSGTTDTQYF
TRBJ2-5 | - | TRBV7-2 | CASSLEGGVETQYF
TRBJ2-3 | - | TRBV11-3 | CASSLGETDTQYF
TRBJ1-2 | - | TRBV20-1 | CSASSSYGYTF
TRBJ2-3 | TRBD2 | TRBV5-1 | CASSLSGTSGRADTQYF
TRBJ1-1 | TRBD1 | TRBV6-2/TRBV6-3 | CASSPQQGYVVTEAFF